A selection of T cell receptor beta chains follows, all from one sample in a study of blood T cell repertoires in COVID-19. Assay used: immunoSEQ multiplex PCR; TCRdb lists only in-frame clones, some missing. The table lists roughly 260,000 clones, 88% of them singletons, with roughly 4% in the top ten. The source material was peripheral blood. The origin of the receptors is a man aged 60 to 75 who had recovered from COVID-19. Both conserved end residues are part of each CDR3. A D gene is named only where the DNA matches it firmly. Clone size, where shown, is once, few, many, or a class for clones that have expanded.

>TRBD1|.|TRBJ1-5|TRBV2
CASRNDRGLGNQPQHF
TGTGCCAGCAGGAATGACAGGGGGCTGGGCAATCAGCCCCAGCATTTT
>TRBD1|.|TRBJ1-2|TRBV24-1
CATSEDRVRGYTF
TGTGCCACCAGTGAGGACAGGGTGAGGGGTTACACCTTC
>TRBD2|.|TRBJ2-3|TRBV6-5
CASNKRGGTDTQYF
TGTGCCAGCAATAAGCGGGGGGGCACAGATACGCAGTATTTT
>TRBD1|few|TRBJ2-5|TRBV30
CAWSAPLPGTGATETQYF
TGTGCCTGGAGTGCTCCCCTACCCGGGACAGGGGCAACGGAGACCCAGTACTTC
>TRBD2|once|TRBJ2-3|TRBV5-5
CASSPGTSGAFTNTQYF
TGTGCCAGCAGCCCAGGGACTAGCGGGGCCTTCACGAATACGCAGTATTTT
>TRBD1|.|TRBJ1-1|TRBV10-1
CASSDGQAGTEAFF
TGCGCCAGCAGTGACGGACAGGCGGGCACTGAAGCTTTCTTT
>.|.|TRBJ2-2|TRBV6-5
CASSYSRAANTGELFF
TGTGCCAGCAGTTACTCCCGTGCGGCGAACACCGGGGAGCTGTTTTTT
>.|.|TRBJ1-1|TRBV6-2/TRBV6-3
CASSYTLLQGPQYGNTEAFF
TGTGCCAGCAGTTACACCCTCCTCCAGGGGCCCCAGTATGGGAACACTGAAGCTTTCTTT
>TRBD2|.|TRBJ2-1|TRBV12-5
CASRAGGNEQFF
TGTGCTAGCCGTGCGGGAGGCAATGAGCAGTTCTTC
>TRBD1|.|TRBJ1-3|TRBV5-6
CASSPGTGGFGNTIYF
TGTGCCAGCAGCCCAGGGACAGGGGGCTTTGGAAACACCATATATTTT
>.|once|TRBJ1-1|TRBV7-2
CASSLVHVSTEAFF
TGTGCCAGCAGCTTAGTGCATGTTAGCACTGAAGCTTTCTTT
>.|.|TRBJ1-2|TRBV5-1
CASSQTGEVNGYTF
TGCGCCAGCTCACAAACGGGGGAGGTCAATGGCTACACCTTC
>TRBD1|.|TRBJ1-3|TRBV7-8
CASSRGQPSGNTIYF
TGTGCCAGCAGCCGGGGACAGCCCTCTGGAAACACCATATATTTT
>.|.|TRBJ2-3|TRBV4-1
CASSQVTGTSTDTQYF
TGCGCCAGCAGCCAAGTTACAGGTACTAGCACAGATACGCAGTATTTT
>.|once|TRBJ1-1|TRBV9
CASSVKREGVNTEAFF
TGTGCCAGCAGCGTAAAGCGTGAGGGGGTTAACACTGAAGCTTTCTTT
>TRBD1|.|TRBJ2-7|TRBV5-1
CASSIGTEPSYEQYF
TGCGCCAGCAGCATAGGGACAGAGCCCAGCTACGAGCAGTACTTC
>.|.|TRBJ1-3|TRBV30
CAWSTGRGNTIYF
TGTGCCTGGAGTACCGGGAGAGGAAACACCATATATTTT
>TRBD1|.|TRBJ2-1|TRBV4-1
CASSQYKGTEYNEQFF
TGCGCCAGCAGCCAGTATAAAGGGACAGAGTACAATGAGCAGTTCTTC
>.|.|TRBJ2-2|TRBV24-1
CATSGHLTGELFF
TGTGCCACCAGTGGACATCTCACCGGGGAGCTGTTTTTT
>TRBD1|.|TRBJ1-2|TRBV15
CATSRKRQGENYGYTF
TGTGCCACCAGCAGAAAAAGACAGGGGGAAAACTATGGCTACACCTTC
>.|.|TRBJ1-5|TRBV27
CASRPQKNQPQHF
TGTGCCAGCAGACCACAAAAGAATCAGCCCCAGCATTTT
>TRBD2|.|TRBJ2-5|TRBV7-2
CASSLVAGGQETQYF
TGTGCCAGCAGCTTAGTAGCGGGGGGGCAAGAGACCCAGTACTTC
>.|.|TRBJ1-6|TRBV15
CATSRDGTVTNSPLHF
TGTGCCACCAGCAGAGATGGAACAGTTACGAATTCACCCCTCCACTTT
>TRBD1|.|TRBJ2-1|TRBV7-8
CASSSAGQGSYNEQFF
TGTGCCAGCAGCTCCGCGGGACAGGGCTCCTACAATGAGCAGTTCTTC
>TRBD1|.|TRBJ2-1|TRBV3-1/TRBV3-2
CASSQVDRAGFYNEQFF
TGTGCCAGCAGCCAAGTGGACAGGGCAGGTTTCTACAATGAGCAGTTCTTC
>TRBD2|.|TRBJ2-7|TRBV7-2
CASSLAQASGGYEQYF
TGTGCCAGCAGCTTAGCGCAGGCTAGCGGGGGCTACGAGCAGTACTTC
>.|once|TRBJ2-1|TRBV5-1
CASSFIRGASYNEQFF
TGCGCCAGCAGCTTTATACGGGGGGCGTCCTACAATGAGCAGTTCTTC
>.|.|TRBJ1-6|TRBV6-5
CASYRSGFNSPLHF
TGTGCCAGCTATCGTTCGGGGTTTAATTCACCCCTCCACTTT
>TRBD1|once|TRBJ2-1|TRBV9
CASGGQGAFNEQFF
TGTGCCAGCGGAGGACAGGGGGCCTTCAATGAGCAGTTCTTC